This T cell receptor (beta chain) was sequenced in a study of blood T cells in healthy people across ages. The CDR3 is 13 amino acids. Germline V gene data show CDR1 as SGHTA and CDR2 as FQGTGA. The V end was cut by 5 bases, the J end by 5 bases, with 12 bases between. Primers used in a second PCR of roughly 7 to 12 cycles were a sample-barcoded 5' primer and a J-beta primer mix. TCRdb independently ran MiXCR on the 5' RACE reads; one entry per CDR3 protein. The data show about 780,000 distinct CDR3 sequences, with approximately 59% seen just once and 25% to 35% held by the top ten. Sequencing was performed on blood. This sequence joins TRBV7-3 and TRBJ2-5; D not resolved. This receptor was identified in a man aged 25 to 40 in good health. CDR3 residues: CASSKAVWETQYF. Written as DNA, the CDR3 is TGTGCCAGCAGCAAGGCCGTCTGGGAGACCCAGTACTTC.